This TCR beta chain was captured by sequencing in a study of blood T cells in healthy people across ages. The sample, approximately 10 milliliters of peripheral blood, was drawn from each donor. The authors ran a second PCR of about 6 to 11 cycles using a sample-barcoded 5' primer and a J-beta primer mix. The authors tagged each cDNA molecule using a template-switch adaptor with 12 random nucleotides. TCRdb re-derived calls from the 5' RACE reads in MiXCR, one entry per CDR3 protein. The data contain roughly 1.5 million distinct CDR3 sequences, approximately 43% of them singletons. Study observations and caveats: In older individuals, TCR beta diversity per million T cells was lower, falling roughly linearly with age. Among long-lived donors, naive CD4+ cells were more numerous and diversity higher than in aged donors.

On this clonotype: The antigen is undetermined.

V lost 7 bases, J lost 7 bases, and 16 bases lay in between. The CDR3 loop spans 13 amino acids. J is TRBJ1-2 and V is TRBV12-3 or TRBV12-4; TRBD1 is a possible D gene (5 bases). The sequenced sample consisted of blood. The TCR comes from a woman aged 18-29 years in good health. CDR3 bases: TGTGCCAGCATCTCGGTCTCCGGGGCTGGCTACACCTTC. Amino acid sequence: CASISVSGAGYTF.